These 20 T cell receptor beta chains were sequenced from one sample in a study of cytomegalovirus exposure and HLA in healthy donors. Primers included in the PCR were 60 Vbeta and 13 Jbeta primers. Produced via immunoSEQ multiplex PCR; TCRdb's table is partial and in-frame only. Of 100,000 or so clones in the sample, 62% were seen once. The sequencing input was PBMCs. Source of these receptors: a woman younger than 45 in good health and CMV-seropositive.

The J gene is TRBJ1-5, the V gene TRBV19; maybe TRBD1 (5 bases). Germline CDR1 is LNHDA and CDR2 is SQIVND (reference sequence). The CDR3 spans 13 residues. The ends were cut back, 4 bases at V and 7 bases at J, with 11 bases in the middle. CDR3 DNA: TGTGCCAGTAGTACGGGGGGGAAACAGCCCCAGCATTTT. Protein sequence: CASSTGGKQPQHF.

The chain joins TRBV29-1 to TRBJ1-1; D is perhaps TRBD1 (5 bases). The CDR3 contains 13 residues. V was clipped by 6 bases and J by 1 base, with 12 bases between them. The germline V gene has CDR1 SQVTM and CDR2 ANQGSEA. The CDR3 region has the DNA TGCAGCGTCCGAATTCAGGGGAACACTGAAGCTTTCTTT. It yields the protein CSVRIQGNTEAFF.

This clone was seen just once. The chain couples TRBV27 to TRBJ2-2; 8 bases match TRBD2. CDR1 is MNHEY, CDR2 SMNVEV, per germline (reference sequence). The trim removed 2 bases at V and 6 bases at J, leaving 5 bases unmatched. CDR3 length: 15 amino acids. CDR3 sequence: CASSLTGGAPGELFF. The CDR3 region has the DNA TGTGCCAGCAGTTTAACCGGGGGGGCCCCCGGGGAGCTGTTTTTT.

The chain has TRBV27 and TRBJ2-2; 12 positions match TRBD2. The CDR3 contains 16 residues. The J segment lost 5 bases and the V segment lost 6 bases, leaving 7 bases of the junction unmatched. Germline-derived CDR1 and CDR2 are MNHEY and SMNVEV (reference sequence). DNA for the CDR3: TGTGCCAGCAGGACTAGCGGGGGATTAAGAACCGGGGAGCTGTTTTTT. Protein sequence: CASRTSGGLRTGELFF.

The V and J genes are TRBV5-1 and TRBJ2-5; 7 bases are shared with TRBD2. The CDR3 is 13 amino acids. Trimming at V came to 5 bases and at J to 4 bases, leaving 5 bases not matched to a gene. Germline V gene data show CDR1 as SGHRS and CDR2 as YFSETQ. CDR3 protein: CASSYSGPETQYF. CDR3 coding DNA: TGCGCCAGCAGTTATAGCGGGCCAGAGACCCAGTACTTC.

The rearrangement uses TRBV11-3 and TRBJ1-6; 10 bases map to TRBD1. V was clipped by 2 bases and J by 16 bases; unmatched bases: 5. The CDR3 covers 13 residues. Germline V CDR1 and CDR2: SGHNT, YENEEA. The CDR3 DNA follows: TGTGCCAGCAGCTTATTCGAGGGACAGGGGCTCCACTTT. Its protein product is CASSLFEGQGLHF.

The V call is TRBV18, the J call TRBJ1-4, with no clear D. V lost 4 bases and J lost 3, with 12 bases in between. CDR1 is KGHSH and CDR2 is LQKENI in the germline V gene. The CDR3 totals 15 residues. The chain's CDR3 is CASSLVRDPNEKLFF. CDR3 DNA sequence: TGTGCCAGCTCACTAGTACGAGATCCTAATGAAAAACTGTTTTTT.

The rearrangement uses TRBV6-1 and TRBJ2-3; 10 positions match TRBD1. This CDR3 comprises 15 residues. J gave up 2 bases and V 6 bases, and 5 bases lay outside the gene matches. CDR1 is MNHNS and CDR2 is SASEGT in the germline V gene. This chain's CDR3 is CASRGGTGVTDTQYF. DNA of the CDR3: TGTGCCAGCAGGGGAGGGACAGGGGTCACAGATACGCAGTATTTT.

CDR3 amino acids: CASTTGGQPFYGYTF. The CDR3 DNA is TGTGCCAGCACCACCGGGGGACAGCCCTTCTATGGCTACACCTTC. This chain links TRBV9 with TRBJ1-2; 7 nucleotides match TRBD1. Per the germline V gene, CDR1 is SGDLS and CDR2 is YYNGEE. After removal of 6 bases from V and 4 bases from J, the junction contained 12 bases not matched to a gene. The CDR3 sequence is 15 residues long.

This clone showed up just a few times. The chain links TRBV15 to TRBJ1-2; 9 bases match TRBD1. The trim removed 6 bases at V and 3 bases at J, leaving 5 bases unmatched. This CDR3 is 14 amino acids long. Germline-derived CDR1 and CDR2 are LNHNV and YYDKDF (reference sequence). CDR3 nucleotides: TGTGCCACCAGGAGGGACAGGGCAGACTATGGCTACACCTTC. Its protein product is CATRRDRADYGYTF.

This clone was counted only a few times. J is TRBJ1-2 and V is TRBV7-2; D remains unclear. Germline V gene lookup returns CDR1 SGHTA and CDR2 FQGNSA. The CDR3 spans 15 residues. Trimming shortened V by 1 base and J by 4 bases, and 13 bases separated the two germline ends. The CDR3 loop is CASSLGTGLGYGYTF. CDR3 in DNA: TGTGCCAGCAGCTTAGGAACGGGTTTGGGCTATGGCTACACCTTC.

This clone has just a few counts. The chain combines TRBV4-3 with TRBJ2-1, with D perhaps matching TRBD1 (5 bases). Germline assignment: CDR1 LGHNA and CDR2 YSLEER. The CDR3 is 15 amino acids. The V gene lost 0 bases and the J gene lost 4 bases, with 10 bases spanning the gap. CDR3 bases: TGCGCCAGCAGCCAAGAAAAGGGGTTATACAATGAGCAGTTCTTC. It encodes CASSQEKGLYNEQFF.

The chain uses TRBV25-1 and TRBJ1-4, with D unresolved. There are 15 residues in the CDR3. The germline V and J ends were trimmed by 4 bases and 6 bases, with 15 bases remaining between them. Germline-derived CDR1 and CDR2 are MGHDK and SYGVNS. CDR3 amino acids: CASSGTSPPDEKLFF. The CDR3 bases are TGTGCCAGCAGTGGAACTTCCCCGCCCGATGAAAAACTGTTTTTT.

V is TRBV30 and J is TRBJ1-6; TRBD1 matches at 8 bases. The CDR3 loop spans 16 amino acids. The germline gives CDR1 GTSNPN, CDR2 SVGIG (reference sequence). J was trimmed by 10 bases and V by 1 base; bases with no gene match: 12. This CDR3 reads CAWSDIDRGGYSPLHF. CDR3 DNA sequence: TGTGCCTGGAGTGACATTGACAGGGGAGGGTACTCACCCCTCCACTTT.

This clone was counted a single time. The chain recombines TRBV7-2 with TRBJ1-6, with a possible D match to TRBD1 (6 bases). The germline CDR1 and CDR2 sequences are SGHTA and FQGNSA. This CDR3 is built from 14 residues. Trimming cost V 5 bases and J 7 bases, with 12 bases left between them. In DNA form, the CDR3 reads TGTGCCAGCAGCCGCACAGGGAAAAATTCACCCCTCCACTTT. This codes for CASSRTGKNSPLHF.

The chain recombines TRBV5-6 with TRBJ2-5; 7 bases are shared with TRBD1. With V trimmed by 2 bases and J by 5 bases, 9 bases remained unmatched. The germline V gene encodes CDR1 SGHDT and CDR2 YYEEEE. The CDR3 runs 15 residues. In DNA form, the CDR3 reads TGTGCCAGCAGCTTTCTTGAGGGGGCAGGGGAGACCCAGTACTTC. This translates into CASSFLEGAGETQYF.

The rearrangement links TRBV2 to TRBJ2-7; 8 nucleotides agree with TRBD1. Germline loops: CDR1 SNHLY, CDR2 FYNNEI. V shed 4 bases and J 5 bases; nucleotides not matched to a gene: 7. This CDR3 has 14 amino acids. CDR3 DNA sequence: TGTGCCAGCAGTGCCCTTGGACAGGGAGACGAGCAGTACTTC. Translated: CASSALGQGDEQYF.

V and J are TRBV5-6 and TRBJ1-2; the match to TRBD1 covers 9 bases. The ends lost 6 bases at V and 1 base at J; junction bases unmatched: 7. The V gene's germline CDR1 is SGHDT and CDR2 YYEEEE. The CDR3 length is 15 residues. The CDR3 nucleotides are TGTGCCAGCACCGGGACAGGGCTCATTAACTATGGCTACACCTTC. Translating it yields CASTGTGLINYGYTF. Drawing the rest from reference TRBV5-6 and TRBJ1-2, the complete variable domain is DAGVTQSPTHLIKTRGQQVTLRCSPKSGHDTVSWYQQALGQGPQFIFQYYEEEERQRGNFPDRFSGHQFPNYSSELNVNALLLGDSALYLCASTGTGLINYGYTFGSGTRLTVV.

This clone was seen a single time. The chain recombines TRBV5-8 with TRBJ2-3, with 7 bases that match TRBD1. Germline loops: CDR1 SGHTS, CDR2 YDEGEE. The CDR3 covers 14 residues. The J segment lost 2 bases and the V segment lost 2 bases, leaving 2 bases of the junction unmatched. CDR3 amino acids: CASSFGQDTDTQYF. CDR3 sequence (DNA): TGTGCCAGCAGCTTCGGACAGGACACAGATACGCAGTATTTT.

This chain connects TRBV5-5 to TRBJ1-6; TRBD1 agrees at 8 bases. Germline V lookup: CDR1 SGHKS, CDR2 YYEKEE (reference sequence). J gave up 7 bases and V 3 bases, and 6 bases lay outside the gene matches. The CDR3 consists of 15 residues. DNA of the CDR3: TGTGCCAGCAGCTACACCGGGACAGGCAATTCACCCCTCCACTTT. It translates to CASSYTGTGNSPLHF.